One and the same sample provided the 8 T cell receptor beta chains below, sequenced in a study of T cell responses to AZD1222 COVID-19 vaccine (dated by TCRdb to the early 2020s). The time point label corresponds to: baseline before first vaccination. The library was prepared using the immunoSEQ multiplex PCR assay. In its TCRdb copy, this immuneACCESS table keeps in-frame sequences only and misses some clones. Where compared with another copy, unresolved V genes explain less than half of these, and the others have no known cause. Recorded for this sample are about 130,000 clones; roughly 88% of them occurred a single time. The top ten clones comprise 1.5% to 2% of the sample. The material was peripheral blood, obtained on day 0 of AZD1222 vaccination. The receptors originated from an adult in good health.

The chain links TRBV11-2 to TRBJ1-5, with D tentatively TRBD1 (6 bases). Germline CDR1 and CDR2: SGHAT and FQNNGV. The germline V and J ends were trimmed by 5 bases and 5 bases, with 19 bases remaining between them. The CDR3 runs 16 residues. CDR3 bases: TGTGCCAGCAGCCCGATCCAGGGGAAGGCAGATCAGCCCCAGCATTTT. Translated, it gives CASSPIQGKADQPQHF.

This clone was counted a few times. The chain joins TRBV7-2 to TRBJ1-4, with D uncertain. This CDR3 comprises 15 residues. CDR1 SGHTA and CDR2 FQGNSA come from the germline V gene. The V and J ends lost 1 base and 9 bases respectively, with 15 bases between them. The CDR3 reads CASSLVNVGLKKLFF. DNA of the CDR3: TGTGCCAGCAGCTTAGTCAATGTGGGTTTAAAAAAACTGTTTTTT.

This clone turned up a few times. Other DNA variants within this sample encode the same CDR3. The rearrangement links TRBV3-1 (or the pseudogene TRBV3-2) to TRBJ1-5; no clear D. Germline assignment: CDR1 LGHDT and CDR2 YNNKEL (reference sequence). Trimming removed 1 base from V and 7 bases from J, with 8 bases in between. The CDR3 is made up of 13 amino acids. Here the CDR3 reads CASSQVVGQPQHF. CDR3 DNA sequence: TGTGCCAGCAGCCAAGTGGTTGGCCAGCCCCAGCATTTT.

The rearrangement links TRBV6-5 to TRBJ2-1; possible D gene TRBD2, 6 bases. Trimming shortened V by 6 bases and J by 5 bases, and 17 bases separated the two germline ends. The CDR3 sequence is 15 residues long. The germline V gene encodes CDR1 MNHEY and CDR2 SVGAGI. The CDR3 spells CASRAGSNINNEQFF. CDR3 DNA sequence: TGTGCCAGCAGGGCGGGATCCAACATAAACAATGAGCAGTTCTTC.

CDR3 bases: TGTGCCAGCAGTGAATACTCCAAGGTACGAGGCTACACCTTC. Amino acids: CASSEYSKVRGYTF. The chain uses TRBV25-1 and TRBJ1-2; no clear D. The germline V and J ends were trimmed by 0 bases and 8 bases, with 13 bases remaining between them. The CDR3 is 14 amino acids. Germline values: CDR1 MGHDK, CDR2 SYGVNS.

The J gene is TRBJ2-3, the V gene TRBV11-1; D is uncertain. The V gene's germline CDR1 is SGHAT and CDR2 FQDESV (reference sequence). This CDR3 is built from 13 residues. With 4 bases removed from V and 3 bases from J, the gap between germline ends came to 8 bases. The CDR3 protein is CASSSDRTDTQYF. The CDR3 region has the DNA TGTGCCAGCAGCTCAGACCGGACAGATACGCAGTATTTT.

This clone has just a few counts. V usage is TRBV11-1 and J usage is TRBJ1-6; D is undetermined. The CDR3 contains 12 residues. Germline loops: CDR1 SGHAT, CDR2 FQDESV (reference sequence). Trimming took 4 bases from V and 10 from J, leaving 8 bases between them. CDR3 DNA sequence: TGTGCCAGCAGCTCCTTGGTGTCACCCCTCCACTTT. This sequence encodes CASSSLVSPLHF.

Comments on this clone: One end of the junction is discordant with germline, which a read error may explain. In DNA, the CDR3 is TGTGCCAGCAAGGGAAACGAGCAGGACCCCCACTTC. Residues: CASKGNEQDPHF. The chain links TRBV6-5 to TRBJ2-7; D gene ambiguous. Per germline, CDR1 MNHEY and CDR2 SVGAGI. The CDR3 runs 12 residues.